This TCR beta chain was found in a study of monozygotic twins with inflammatory bowel disease. Whole-study results and caveats: Twins with IBD were found to have lower TCRbeta diversity (inverse Simpson) than healthy co-twins.

Via template switching, UMIs carrying a 6-nucleotide sample barcode were introduced. After re-calling the 5' RACE reads, TCRdb lists one entry per CDR3 protein, DNA absent. In all, the sample yields roughly 200,000 distinct CDR3 sequences. A remark on this clonotype: Its antigen is unidentified.

In germline, CDR1 is MGHRA, CDR2 YSYEKL. The CDR3 totals 18 residues. This chain links TRBV4-1 with TRBJ2-1; TCRdb names TRBD1, which stays unverified in the absence of DNA. Specimen: blood. This sequence originates from a human donor with ulcerative colitis or Crohn's disease, or a healthy co-twin of an affected twin (not recorded which). This CDR3 is CASSQVGQGVSSYNEQFF.